This record looks at one T cell receptor beta chain sequence and its context. This CDR3 spans 14 amino acids. V gave up 5 bases and J gave up 4 bases, with 13 bases separating them. Germline V gene sequence: CDR1 SSHAT, CDR2 FNYEAQ (reference sequence). This sample was taken from a study of human T cells and chemical hapten exposure. The time point was: patch test 2, 6 weeks after DPC sensitization. Treatment in this sample: therapeutic diphenylcyclopropenone sensitization with weekly scalp DPC. TCRdb passed the RACE reads through MiXCR, listing each CDR3 protein once. The sample gives about 85,000 distinct CDR3 sequences, 11% of which show up once; around 1.6% is in the top ten.

The sample was whole blood, taken in connection with sensitization to the hapten diphenylcyclopropenone (DPC). This chain connects TRBV7-7 to TRBJ2-3; perhaps TRBD2 as D (5 bases). This receptor was obtained from a man aged 18-30 years with alopecia areata. Some clones in this sample may be carry-over from other donors' samples. The CDR3 loop is CASSPTIGADTQYF. The CDR3 DNA sequence: TGTGCCAGCAGCCCCACTATCGGGGCAGATACGCAGTATTTT. Supplemented by reference TRBV7-7 and TRBJ2-3, the full variable domain reads GAGVSQSPRYKVTKRGQDVTLRCDPISSHATLYWYQQALGQGPEFLTYFNYEAQPDKSGLPSDRFSAERPEGSISTLTIQRTEQRDSAMYRCASSPTIGADTQYFGPGTRLTVL.